The 6 T cell receptor beta chains given below trace back to one sample, sequenced in a study of neurological immune-mediated disorders. MiXCR was run by TCRdb on the 5' RACE reads, yielding one entry per CDR3 protein. The sample has around 25,000 distinct CDR3 sequences, 13% seen once. The sample comprised PBMCs. These receptors were taken from a middle-aged woman with HTLV-1-associated myelopathy (HAM/TSP).

This clonotype was found many times. The chain combines TRBV6-1 with TRBJ2-7; 9 bases line up with TRBD1. V trimming: 7 bases; J trimming: 5 bases; junction bases outside the gene matches: 6. The CDR3 sequence is 13 residues long. Germline V lookup: CDR1 MNHNS, CDR2 SASEGT. The CDR3 protein is CASIRDRVHEQYF. The CDR3 DNA reads TGTGCCAGCATTAGGGACAGGGTCCACGAGCAGTACTTC.

This clonotype appeared many times. The chain is built from TRBV12-5 and TRBJ1-6, with a possible D match to TRBD1 (6 bases). V dropped 3 bases and J dropped 3 bases, with 9 bases sitting between them. The CDR3 covers 15 residues. Germline CDR1 reads LGHNT; CDR2 reads FRNRAP. CDR3 bases: TGTGCTAGTGGTTTAGGGGGGGACTATAATTCACCCCTCCACTTT. It specifies CASGLGGDYNSPLHF.

This clonotype was counted many times. This chain connects TRBV2 to TRBJ2-1; perhaps D is TRBD1 or TRBD2 (5 bases each). The V gene's germline CDR1 is SNHLY and CDR2 FYNNEI. CDR3 size: 12 residues. V lost 5 bases to trimming and J lost 8 bases, with 10 bases between them. The CDR3 nucleotides read TGTGCCAGCAGTACCGGGACCCATGAGCAGTTCTTC. Its protein is CASSTGTHEQFF.

This clonotype occurred many times. The rearrangement uses TRBV28 and TRBJ2-2; TRBD2 agrees at 11 bases. Trimming cost V 8 bases and J 1 base; bases outside gene matches: 3. The CDR3 sequence is 15 residues long. Germline V lookup: CDR1 MDHEN, CDR2 SYDVKM. CDR3 nucleotides: TGTGCCAGCCGACTAGCGGGGATGAACACCGGGGAGCTGTTTTTT. Encoded protein: CASRLAGMNTGELFF.

This clonotype was seen ten or more times. The chain uses TRBV7-8 and TRBJ1-6; a weak D match, TRBD1 (5 bases). CDR3 length equals 17 residues. V lost 1 base to trimming and J lost 3 bases, with 13 bases between them. CDR1 is SGHVS and CDR2 is FQNEAQ in the germline V gene. CDR3 coding DNA: TGTGCCAGCAGCTTAGACGGATTCGGGGGCTATAATTCACCCCTCCACTTT. As protein: CASSLDGFGGYNSPLHF.

At least ten counts were recorded for this clonotype. The gene calls are TRBV5-8 and TRBJ1-1; a possible D gene is TRBD1 (6 bases). CDR3 length: 13 amino acids. Germline CDR1 and CDR2: SGHTS and YDEGEE. Trimming took off 3 bases at V and 6 bases at J, with 12 bases between the two ends. CDR3 in DNA: TGTGCCAGCAGCTCCCCAGGGGACCCTGAAGCTTTCTTT. The encoded protein is CASSSPGDPEAFF.